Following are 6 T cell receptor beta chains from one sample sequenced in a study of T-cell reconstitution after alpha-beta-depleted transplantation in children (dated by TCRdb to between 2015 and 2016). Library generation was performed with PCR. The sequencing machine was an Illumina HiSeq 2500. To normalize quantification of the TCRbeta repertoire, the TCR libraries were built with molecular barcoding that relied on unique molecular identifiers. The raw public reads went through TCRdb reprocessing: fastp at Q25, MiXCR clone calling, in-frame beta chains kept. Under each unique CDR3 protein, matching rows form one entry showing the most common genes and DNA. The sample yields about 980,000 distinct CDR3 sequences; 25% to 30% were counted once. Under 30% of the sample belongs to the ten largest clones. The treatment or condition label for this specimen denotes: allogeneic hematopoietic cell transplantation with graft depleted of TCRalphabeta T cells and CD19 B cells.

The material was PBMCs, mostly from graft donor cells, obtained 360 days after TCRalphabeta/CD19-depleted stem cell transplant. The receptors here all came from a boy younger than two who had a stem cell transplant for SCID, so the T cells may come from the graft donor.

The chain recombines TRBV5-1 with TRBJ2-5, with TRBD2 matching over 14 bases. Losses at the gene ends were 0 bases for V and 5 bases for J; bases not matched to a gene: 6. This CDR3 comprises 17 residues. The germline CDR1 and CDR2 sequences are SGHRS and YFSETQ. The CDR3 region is CASSLAGLAGGLETQYF. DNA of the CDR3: TGCGCCAGCAGCTTGGCCGGACTAGCGGGGGGACTTGAGACCCAGTACTTC.

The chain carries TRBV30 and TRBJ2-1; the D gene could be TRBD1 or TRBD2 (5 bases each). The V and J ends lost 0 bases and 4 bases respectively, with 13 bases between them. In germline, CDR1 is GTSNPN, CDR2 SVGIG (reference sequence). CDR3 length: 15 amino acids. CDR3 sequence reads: CAWSVEPGPYNEQFF. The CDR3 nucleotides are TGTGCCTGGAGTGTAGAGCCGGGGCCATACAATGAGCAGTTCTTC.

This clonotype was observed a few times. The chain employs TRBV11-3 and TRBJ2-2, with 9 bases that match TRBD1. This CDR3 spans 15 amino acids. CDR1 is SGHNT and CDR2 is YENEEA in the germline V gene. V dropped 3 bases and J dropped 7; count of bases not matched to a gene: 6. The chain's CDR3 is CASSLEQGAGGELFF. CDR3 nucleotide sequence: TGTGCCAGCAGCTTGGAACAGGGGGCTGGCGGGGAGCTGTTTTTT.

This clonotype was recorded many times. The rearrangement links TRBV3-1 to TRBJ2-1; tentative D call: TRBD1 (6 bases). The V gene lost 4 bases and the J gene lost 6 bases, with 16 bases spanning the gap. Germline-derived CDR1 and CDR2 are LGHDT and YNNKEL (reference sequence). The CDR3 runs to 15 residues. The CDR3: CASSLTGKGGNEQFF. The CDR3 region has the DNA TGTGCCAGCAGCCTGACAGGAAAAGGAGGCAATGAGCAGTTCTTC.

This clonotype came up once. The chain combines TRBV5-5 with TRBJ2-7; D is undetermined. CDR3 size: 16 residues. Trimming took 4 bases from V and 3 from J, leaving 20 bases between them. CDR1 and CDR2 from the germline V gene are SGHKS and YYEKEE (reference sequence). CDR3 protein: CASSKPATASLYEQYF. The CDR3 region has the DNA TGTGCCAGCAGCAAACCGGCCACGGCTTCGCTCTACGAGCAGTACTTC. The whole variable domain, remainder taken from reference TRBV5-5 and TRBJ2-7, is DAGVTQSPTHLIKTRGQQVTLRCSPISGHKSVSWYQQVLGQGPQFIFQYYEKEERGRGNFPDRFSARQFPNYSSELNVNALLLGDSALYLCASSKPATASLYEQYFGPGTRLTVT.

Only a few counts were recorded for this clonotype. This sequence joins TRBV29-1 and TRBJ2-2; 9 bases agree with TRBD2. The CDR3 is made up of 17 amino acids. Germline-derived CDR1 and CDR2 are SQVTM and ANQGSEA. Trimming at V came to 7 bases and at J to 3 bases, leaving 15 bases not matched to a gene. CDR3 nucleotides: TGCAGCGCTTCGGCGCGGGGGGGCTATTGGGACACCGGGGAGCTGTTTTTT. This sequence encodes CSASARGGYWDTGELFF.